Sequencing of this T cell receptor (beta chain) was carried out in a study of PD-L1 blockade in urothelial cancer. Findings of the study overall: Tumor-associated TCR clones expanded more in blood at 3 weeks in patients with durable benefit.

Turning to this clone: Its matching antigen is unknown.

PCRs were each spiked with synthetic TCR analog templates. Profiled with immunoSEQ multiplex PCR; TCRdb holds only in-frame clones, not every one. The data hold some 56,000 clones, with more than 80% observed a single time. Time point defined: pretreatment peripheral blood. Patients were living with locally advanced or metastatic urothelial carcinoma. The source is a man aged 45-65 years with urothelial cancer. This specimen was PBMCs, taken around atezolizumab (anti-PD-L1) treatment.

This CDR3 reads CASSVAGGRQETQYF. CDR3 bases: TGTGCCAGCAGCGTCGCGGGGGGCAGGCAAGAGACCCAGTACTTC. The chain joins TRBV11-2 to TRBJ2-5; 8 bases match TRBD2. The CDR3 contains 15 residues. V lost 5 bases to trimming and J lost 2 bases; unmatched junction nucleotides: 7. Germline V lookup: CDR1 SGHAT, CDR2 FQNNGV. Supplemented by reference TRBV11-2 and TRBJ2-5, the full variable domain reads EAGVAQSPRYKIIEKRQSVAFWCNPISGHATLYWYQQILGQGPKLLIQFQNNGVVDDSQLPKDRFSAERLKGVDSTLKIQPAKLEDSAVYLCASSVAGGRQETQYFGPGTRLLVL.